This T cell receptor beta chain was sequenced for a study of blood T cell repertoires in COVID-19. V lost 2 bases and J lost 0, with 14 bases in between. The germline V gene has CDR1 LGHDT and CDR2 YNNKEL (reference sequence). There are 17 residues in the CDR3. Generated by immunoSEQ multiplex PCR, the TCRdb table keeps only in-frame clones and is missing some. The sample holds some 200,000 clones, roughly 84% seen once. The cohort comprised adults aged about 18 to 100 years residing in 20 to 25 US areas. This chain connects TRBV3-1 (or the pseudogene TRBV3-2) to TRBJ1-3; D not resolved. The source material was PBMCs or T cells enriched from blood (not recorded which). This receptor was taken from a man under 40 in a cohort exposed to, infected with or recovered from COVID-19 (not recorded which). This CDR3 is CASSQSQRNHSGNTIYF. CDR3 sequence (DNA): TGTGCCAGCAGCCAATCACAGAGAAATCACTCTGGAAACACCATATATTTT.